One T cell receptor beta chain is described in this entry. Its antigen is still unknown. 5'RACE with constant-segment primers yielded barcoded, UMI-tagged TCR alpha and TCR beta cDNA libraries. TCRdb analysed the 5' RACE reads with MiXCR anew, one entry per CDR3 protein. The data show 380,000 or so distinct CDR3 sequences, with around 15% seen just once and 22% held by the top ten. Germline CDR1 is MNHEY and CDR2 is SVGAGI. This CDR3 contains 13 residues. Trimming stripped 6 bases from V and 9 bases from J, with 15 bases between. This sample is part of a study of T-cell memory formation after mild COVID-19. Whole-study results and caveats: That cross-reactive memory joined was suggested by some responding clones appearing in pre-infection memory. Of the contracting clones, CD4+ ones lay mainly in CM and EM, and CD8+ ones in EMRA.

Input material: PBMCs or a T cell subset sorted from them (not recorded which). The rearrangement links TRBV6-5 to TRBJ1-5; no reliable D call. The receptor comes from a man aged 18 to 30 who had mild COVID-19 (a few samples of this study predate the infection). Cell type and time point are not known. In DNA form, the CDR3 reads TGTGCCAGCAGCCGTCTCCCCAAACGGCCCCAGCATTTT. Translation gives CASSRLPKRPQHF.